This entry lists 3 T cell receptor beta chains sequenced from one sample in a study of cytomegalovirus exposure and HLA in healthy donors. 60 Vbeta and 13 Jbeta primers were used in PCR. Generated by immunoSEQ multiplex PCR, the TCRdb table keeps only in-frame clones and is missing some. The table has some 190,000 clones, 60% to 85% seen once. What was sequenced was PBMCs. The receptor set was obtained from a woman aged 18-29 years in good health and CMV-seronegative.

The chain carries TRBV6-6 and TRBJ1-4; no definite D call. In germline, CDR1 is MNHNY, CDR2 SVGAGI (reference sequence). This CDR3 has 13 amino acids. Trimming removed 3 bases at V and 8 bases at J, with 10 bases between. The CDR3 is CASSYQESEKLFF. The CDR3 coding sequence is TGTGCCAGCAGTTATCAGGAATCCGAAAAACTGTTTTTT.

V and J are TRBV15 and TRBJ1-5; D is perhaps TRBD1 (5 bases). Germline V lookup: CDR1 LNHNV, CDR2 YYDKDF (reference sequence). V was shortened by 8 bases and J by 4 bases, with 12 bases between the two germline ends. This CDR3 has 13 residues. The CDR3 sequence is CATQSGANQPQHF. For the CDR3, the DNA is TGTGCCACCCAAAGCGGGGCGAATCAGCCCCAGCATTTT.

The chain has TRBV9 and TRBJ1-2; D remains unclear. CDR3 length: 13 amino acids. Trimming stripped 0 bases from V and 4 bases from J, with 7 bases between. CDR1 and CDR2 (germline): SGDLS, YYNGEE. In DNA form, the CDR3 reads TGTGCCAGCAGCGTAGTAGACTCCTATGGCTACACCTTC. It encodes CASSVVDSYGYTF. The variable domain in full, with the rest retrieved from reference TRBV9 and TRBJ1-2, is DSGVTQTPKHLITATGQRVTLRCSPRSGDLSVYWYQQSLDQGLQFLIQYYNGEERAKGNILERFSAQQFPDLHSELNLSSLELGDSALYFCASSVVDSYGYTFGSGTRLTVV.